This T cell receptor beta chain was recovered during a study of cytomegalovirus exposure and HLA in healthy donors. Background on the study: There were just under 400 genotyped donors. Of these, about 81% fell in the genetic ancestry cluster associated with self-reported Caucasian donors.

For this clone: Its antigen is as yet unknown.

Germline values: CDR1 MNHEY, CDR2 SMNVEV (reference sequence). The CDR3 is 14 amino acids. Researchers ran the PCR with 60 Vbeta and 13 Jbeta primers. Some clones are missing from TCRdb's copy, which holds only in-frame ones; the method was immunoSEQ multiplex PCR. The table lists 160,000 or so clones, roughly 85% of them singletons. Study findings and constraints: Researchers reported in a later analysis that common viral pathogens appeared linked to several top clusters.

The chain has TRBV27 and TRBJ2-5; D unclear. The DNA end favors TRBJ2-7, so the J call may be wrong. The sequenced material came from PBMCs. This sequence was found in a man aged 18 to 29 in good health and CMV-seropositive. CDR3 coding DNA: TGTGCCAGCAGTTTTTCCGGCTTATACTACGAGCAGTACTTC. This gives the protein CASSFSGLYYEQYF.